This is a list of T cell receptor beta chains from one sample in a study of blood T cell repertoires in COVID-19. Sequencing used immunoSEQ multiplex PCR; TCRdb keeps in-frame clones, though not all of them. The profile shows around 300,000 clones, roughly 85% of them singletons. The sequenced sample was peripheral blood. These receptors were collected from a woman aged 45-59 years who had recovered from COVID-19. Both conserved end residues are part of each CDR3. Each record gives: clone size, V gene, J gene, CDR3 protein. Rows give clone size only sometimes, using once, few, many, or a class for an expanded clone.

clone_size: -
v_call: TRBV24-1
j_call: TRBJ1-2
cdr3_aa: CATSGPEVGAKGYTF

clone_size: -
v_call: TRBV12-3/TRBV12-4
j_call: TRBJ1-2
cdr3_aa: CASSLGRVSGYTF

clone_size: -
v_call: TRBV6-5
j_call: TRBJ1-2
cdr3_aa: CASSYSFVTENYGYTF

clone_size: -
v_call: TRBV2
j_call: TRBJ2-7
cdr3_aa: CASSAYYYEQYF

clone_size: once
v_call: TRBV29-1
j_call: TRBJ1-1
cdr3_aa: CSVVTGLNTEAFF

clone_size: -
v_call: TRBV15
j_call: TRBJ2-1
cdr3_aa: CATSRGGGKLGVISYNEQFF

clone_size: -
v_call: TRBV19
j_call: TRBJ1-1
cdr3_aa: CASRAWGTGMNTEAFF

clone_size: -
v_call: TRBV12-3/TRBV12-4
j_call: TRBJ1-1
cdr3_aa: CASRRTAEAFF

clone_size: few
v_call: TRBV19
j_call: TRBJ2-7
cdr3_aa: CASSMAGRSYEQYF

clone_size: -
v_call: TRBV6-1
j_call: TRBJ1-1
cdr3_aa: CASSESIILGHTEAFF

clone_size: -
v_call: TRBV27
j_call: TRBJ1-6
cdr3_aa: CASSDDRQSYNSPLHF

clone_size: few
v_call: TRBV5-1
j_call: TRBJ2-2
cdr3_aa: CASRPTQGGPGELFF

clone_size: -
v_call: TRBV21-1
j_call: TRBJ1-1
cdr3_aa: CASSKLPPGRRGSPCEEAFF

clone_size: -
v_call: TRBV6-5
j_call: TRBJ2-7
cdr3_aa: CASTLAGEQYF

clone_size: -
v_call: TRBV12-3/TRBV12-4
j_call: TRBJ1-5
cdr3_aa: CATQGQTNQPQHF

clone_size: -
v_call: TRBV11-1
j_call: TRBJ1-6
cdr3_aa: CASSPRQSYNSPLHF

clone_size: -
v_call: TRBV6-5
j_call: TRBJ2-7
cdr3_aa: CASWAGSYEQYF

clone_size: -
v_call: TRBV4-1
j_call: TRBJ2-3
cdr3_aa: CASSRNTGINADTQYF

clone_size: -
v_call: TRBV28
j_call: TRBJ1-4
cdr3_aa: CASSLASGAQREKLFF

clone_size: -
v_call: TRBV14
j_call: TRBJ2-7
cdr3_aa: CASSQAADTYEQYF

clone_size: -
v_call: TRBV12-3/TRBV12-4
j_call: TRBJ1-6
cdr3_aa: CASSLAENSPLHF

clone_size: -
v_call: TRBV12-5
j_call: TRBJ1-1
cdr3_aa: CASGLGTGAVKAFF

clone_size: -
v_call: TRBV9
j_call: TRBJ1-5
cdr3_aa: CASSTGQGSDQPQHF

clone_size: -
v_call: TRBV6-5
j_call: TRBJ2-7
cdr3_aa: CASSYSLPDGAYEQYF

clone_size: -
v_call: TRBV19
j_call: TRBJ1-1
cdr3_aa: CASSIRDRGQGTEAFF

clone_size: -
v_call: TRBV28
j_call: TRBJ1-1
cdr3_aa: CASSSGGTEAFF

clone_size: -
v_call: TRBV7-7
j_call: TRBJ1-2
cdr3_aa: CASSSTGPQDLNYGYTF

clone_size: few
v_call: TRBV30
j_call: TRBJ2-7
cdr3_aa: CAWRGQGARSSYEQYF

clone_size: -
v_call: TRBV28
j_call: TRBJ2-7
cdr3_aa: CASSLGQGSEQYF

clone_size: -
v_call: TRBV7-9
j_call: TRBJ1-4
cdr3_aa: CASSSQSLPRVGNLKLFF

clone_size: -
v_call: TRBV28
j_call: TRBJ2-7
cdr3_aa: CASSFGGRAQYEQYF

clone_size: -
v_call: TRBV28
j_call: TRBJ2-5
cdr3_aa: CASSLRETQYF

clone_size: -
v_call: TRBV19
j_call: TRBJ2-1
cdr3_aa: CASSRTLSGGASNEQFF

clone_size: -
v_call: TRBV9
j_call: TRBJ2-7
cdr3_aa: CASSLTSGGASEQYF

clone_size: -
v_call: TRBV27
j_call: TRBJ2-7
cdr3_aa: CASSLAIQGYEQYF

clone_size: -
v_call: TRBV27
j_call: TRBJ2-2
cdr3_aa: CASSLWETSTGELFF

clone_size: once
v_call: TRBV28
j_call: TRBJ1-5
cdr3_aa: CASRPGQGFQPQHF

clone_size: -
v_call: TRBV18
j_call: TRBJ2-7
cdr3_aa: CASSQDSYEQYF

clone_size: once
v_call: TRBV6-2/TRBV6-3
j_call: TRBJ1-5
cdr3_aa: CASSYMVSSGFSNQPQHF

clone_size: -
v_call: TRBV18
j_call: TRBJ2-1
cdr3_aa: CASSPGLAGSGGEQFF

clone_size: -
v_call: TRBV3-1/TRBV3-2
j_call: TRBJ2-3
cdr3_aa: CASSQVNGAGGADTQYF

clone_size: -
v_call: TRBV7-2
j_call: TRBJ2-1
cdr3_aa: CASSSYSVNEQFF

clone_size: -
v_call: TRBV7-2
j_call: TRBJ2-7
cdr3_aa: CASRQRTGGYEQYF

clone_size: -
v_call: TRBV4-2
j_call: TRBJ2-2
cdr3_aa: CASSQGSSGNGPGELFF

clone_size: -
v_call: TRBV14
j_call: TRBJ1-4
cdr3_aa: CASSHQGAGSEKLFF